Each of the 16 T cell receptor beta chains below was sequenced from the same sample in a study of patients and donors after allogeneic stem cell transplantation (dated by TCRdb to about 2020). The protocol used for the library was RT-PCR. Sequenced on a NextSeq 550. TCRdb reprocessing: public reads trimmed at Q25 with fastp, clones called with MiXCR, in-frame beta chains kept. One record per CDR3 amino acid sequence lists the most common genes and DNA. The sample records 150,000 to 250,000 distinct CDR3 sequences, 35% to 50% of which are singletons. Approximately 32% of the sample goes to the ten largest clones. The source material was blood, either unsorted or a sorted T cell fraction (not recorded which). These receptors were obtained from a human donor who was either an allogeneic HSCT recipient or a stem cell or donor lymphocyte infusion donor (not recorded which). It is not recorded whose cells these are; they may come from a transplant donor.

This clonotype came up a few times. DNA for the CDR3: TGCAGCGTCAGACAGGGGCCCACAGATACGCAGTATTTT. It yields the protein CSVRQGPTDTQYF. This rearrangement joins TRBV29-1 to TRBJ2-3; 8 bases fit TRBD1. Per germline, CDR1 SQVTM and CDR2 ANQGSEA. The CDR3 is made up of 13 amino acids. V lost 6 bases, J lost 2 bases, and 4 bases stayed unmatched.

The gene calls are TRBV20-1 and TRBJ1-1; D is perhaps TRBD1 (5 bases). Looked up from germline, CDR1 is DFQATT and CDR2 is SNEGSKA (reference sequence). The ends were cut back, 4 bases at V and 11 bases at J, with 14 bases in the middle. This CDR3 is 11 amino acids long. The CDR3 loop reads CSAKTGFEAFF. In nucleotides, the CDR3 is TGCAGTGCTAAAACAGGATTCGAGGCTTTCTTT.

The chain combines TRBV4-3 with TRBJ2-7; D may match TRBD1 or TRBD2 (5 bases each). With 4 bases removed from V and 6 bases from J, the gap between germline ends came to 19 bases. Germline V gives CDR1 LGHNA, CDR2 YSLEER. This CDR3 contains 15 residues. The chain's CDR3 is CASSPALGGGVEQYF. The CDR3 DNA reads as TGCGCCAGCAGCCCCGCGCTAGGTGGGGGTGTCGAGCAGTACTTC.

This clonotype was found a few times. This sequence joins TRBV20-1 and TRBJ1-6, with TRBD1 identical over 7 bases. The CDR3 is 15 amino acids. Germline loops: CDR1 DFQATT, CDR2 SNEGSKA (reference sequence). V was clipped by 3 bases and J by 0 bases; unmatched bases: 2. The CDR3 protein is CSARPGGSYNSPLHF. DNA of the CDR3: TGCAGTGCTAGGCCAGGGGGCTCCTATAATTCACCCCTCCACTTT.

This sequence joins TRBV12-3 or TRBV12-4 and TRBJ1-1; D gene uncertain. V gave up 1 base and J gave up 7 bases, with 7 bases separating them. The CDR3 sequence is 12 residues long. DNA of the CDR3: TGTGCCAGCAGTTTAGGAGGTTATGAAGCTTTCTTT. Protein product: CASSLGGYEAFF.

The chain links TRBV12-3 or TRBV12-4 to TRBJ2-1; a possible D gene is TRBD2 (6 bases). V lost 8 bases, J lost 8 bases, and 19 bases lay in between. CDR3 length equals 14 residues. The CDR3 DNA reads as TGTGCCAGCGAGGAGGGCCCTCTTTACTATGAGCAGTTCTTC. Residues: CASEEGPLYYEQFF.

This CDR3 reads CSASNFVDGRGEQFF. The CDR3 DNA is TGCAGTGCTAGTAACTTTGTAGACGGCCGGGGGGAGCAGTTCTTC. This sequence joins TRBV20-1 and TRBJ2-1; D might be TRBD2 (6 bases). The CDR3 has 15 amino acids. The V gene's germline CDR1 is DFQATT and CDR2 SNEGSKA (reference sequence). V shed 3 bases and J shed 10 bases, with 22 bases lying between them.

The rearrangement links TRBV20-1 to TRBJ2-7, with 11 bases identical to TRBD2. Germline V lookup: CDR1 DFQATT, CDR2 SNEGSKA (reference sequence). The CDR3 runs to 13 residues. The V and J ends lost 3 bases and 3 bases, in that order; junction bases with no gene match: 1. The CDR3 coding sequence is TGCAGTGCTAGGACTAGCGGGATCTACGAGCAGTACTTC. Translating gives CSARTSGIYEQYF.

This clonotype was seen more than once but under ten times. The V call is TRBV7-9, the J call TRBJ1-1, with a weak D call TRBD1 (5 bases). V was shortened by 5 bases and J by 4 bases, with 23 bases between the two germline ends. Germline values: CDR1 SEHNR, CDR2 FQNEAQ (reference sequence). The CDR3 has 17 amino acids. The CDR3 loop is CASSPEGLRVLGTEAFF. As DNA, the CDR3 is TGTGCCAGCAGCCCCGAGGGGCTTAGGGTTTTGGGCACTGAAGCTTTCTTT.

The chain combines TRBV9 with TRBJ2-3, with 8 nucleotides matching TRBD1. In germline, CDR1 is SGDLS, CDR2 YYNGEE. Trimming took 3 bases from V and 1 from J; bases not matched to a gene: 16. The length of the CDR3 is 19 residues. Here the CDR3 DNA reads TGTGCCAGCAGCGCCTGGACAGGGTTGAGTACTATCGGCACAGATACGCAGTATTTT. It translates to CASSAWTGLSTIGTDTQYF.

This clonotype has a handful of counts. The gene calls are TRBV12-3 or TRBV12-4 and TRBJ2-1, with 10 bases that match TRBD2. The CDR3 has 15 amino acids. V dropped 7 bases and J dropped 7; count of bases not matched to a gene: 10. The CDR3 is CASTASGRARNEQFF. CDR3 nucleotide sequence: TGTGCCAGCACCGCAAGCGGGAGGGCCAGAAATGAGCAGTTCTTC.

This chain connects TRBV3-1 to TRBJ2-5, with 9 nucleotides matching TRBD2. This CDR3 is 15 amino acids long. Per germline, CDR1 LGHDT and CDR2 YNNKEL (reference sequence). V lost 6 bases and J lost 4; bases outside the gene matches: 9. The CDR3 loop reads CASSLSGTSRETQYF. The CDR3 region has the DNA TGTGCCAGCAGTCTCTCCGGGACTAGCCGAGAGACCCAGTACTTC.

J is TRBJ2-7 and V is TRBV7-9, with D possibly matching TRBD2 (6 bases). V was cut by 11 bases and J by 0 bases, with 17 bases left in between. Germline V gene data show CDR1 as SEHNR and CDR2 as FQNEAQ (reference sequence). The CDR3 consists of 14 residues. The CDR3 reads CAGDRDGSSYEQYF. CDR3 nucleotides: TGTGCCGGTGACCGGGACGGGAGCTCCTACGAGCAGTACTTC.

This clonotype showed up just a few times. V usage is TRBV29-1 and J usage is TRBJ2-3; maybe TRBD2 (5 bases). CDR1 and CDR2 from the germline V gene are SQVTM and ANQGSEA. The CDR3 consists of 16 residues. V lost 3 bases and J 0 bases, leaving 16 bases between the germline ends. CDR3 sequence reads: CSVDGITDSSTDTQYF. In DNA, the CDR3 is TGCAGCGTTGATGGGATAACGGACTCTAGCACAGATACGCAGTATTTT.

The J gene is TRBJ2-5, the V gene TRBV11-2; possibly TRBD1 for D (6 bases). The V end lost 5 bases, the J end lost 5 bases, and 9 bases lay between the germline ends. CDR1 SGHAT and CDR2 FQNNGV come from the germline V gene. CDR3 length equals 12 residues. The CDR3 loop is CASSPDRETQYF. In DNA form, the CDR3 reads TGTGCCAGCAGCCCAGACAGGGAGACCCAGTACTTC.

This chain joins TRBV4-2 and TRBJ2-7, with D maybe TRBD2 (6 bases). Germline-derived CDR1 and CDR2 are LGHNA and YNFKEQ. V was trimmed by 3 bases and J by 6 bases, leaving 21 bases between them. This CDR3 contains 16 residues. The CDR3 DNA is TGTGCCAGCAGCCACTCACCCGGGTTCGGGGGTGGCGAGCAGTACTTC. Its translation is CASSHSPGFGGGEQYF.